This T cell receptor (beta chain) was captured by sequencing in a study of T cells in women clearing cervical HPV infection. Study background: Controls gave blood once infection was undetectable; cases at lesion identification.

Here immunoSEQ multiplex PCR was the method, and the copy in TCRdb shows in-frame clones only, minus some. The table lists roughly 35,000 clones, with 1.6% in the top ten. Study-wide results and limits: Unknown T-cell numbers per sample may underlie the richness differences.

On this clone: Its specificity is not known. Read data end 3 residues before the CDR3 end; the end is taken from the germline J gene.

CDR1 is MNHEY, CDR2 SVGEGT, per germline. The CDR3 covers 15 residues. V gave up 4 bases and J gave up 1 base, with 11 bases separating them. The source of this sequence is a woman aged 18 to 75 with a cervical HPV16 infection that either progressed to CIN3+ or cleared (not recorded which). The rearrangement uses TRBV6-2 or TRBV6-3 and TRBJ2-4, with D unresolved. Sequencing was performed on blood buffy coat. The CDR3 bases that were read are TGTGCCAGCAGTTTCAGGTCGCTGGCCAAAAACATT. Translation gives CASSFRSLAKNI. The whole CDR3 reads CASSFRSLAKNIQYF.